Detailed here is one T cell receptor beta chain. The target antigen is unknown. This may arise from a read error, as a much more abundant clone is one base away. Germline V lookup: CDR1 SQVTM, CDR2 ANQGSEA. This CDR3 has 14 amino acids. Study results and limitations: Tumor Treg TCRs overlapped most with tumor naive CD4+ cells.

TCRdb used MiXCR to reprocess the 5' RACE reads, holding one entry per CDR3 protein. The sample shows 20,000 to 25,000 distinct CDR3 sequences, about 29% of them seen only once. The V call is TRBV29-1, the J call TRBJ2-3; 7 nucleotides align to TRBD2. The sequencing input was tumor-infiltrating naive CD4+ T cells sorted from the breast tumor. The subset here: naive CD4+ T cells, CD4+CD45RA+CD25-. This clonotype was sampled from a female donor with breast cancer. The CDR3 coding sequence is TGCAGCGCTGTGGCGGGAGTGGGCACAGATACGCTGTATTTT. Its translation is CSAVAGVGTDTLYF.